Detailed here is one T cell receptor beta chain. Its target is unknown. Using immunoSEQ multiplex PCR, the repertoire was profiled, and TCRdb retains in-frame clones only, with some absent. The sample lists about 210,000 clones, 94% occurring once. The data derive from a study of T cell responses to AZD1222 COVID-19 vaccine. Whole-study results and caveats: Clonal diversity was possibly underestimated, and white British individuals and females predominated among donors. Seropositive AZD1222 recipients at baseline numbered only five or six. None of the repertoires were sampled until the peak T cell response had passed. Spike-specific TCR repertoires showed rising breadth and depth after two AZD1222 doses.

Germline CDR1 is MNHEY and CDR2 is SVGAGI. The J segment lost 4 bases and the V segment lost 7 bases, leaving 10 bases of the junction unmatched. CDR3 size: 15 residues. Sequenced here: peripheral blood, sampled 28 days after the second dose of the MenACWY control vaccine. The chain combines TRBV6-5 with TRBJ1-3; 7 bases align to TRBD1. The TCR was taken from an adult who received the MenACWY meningococcal vaccine as a control. CDR3 amino acids: CASNLRRGGGNTIYF. CDR3 sequence (DNA): TGTGCCAGCAACCTCCGCAGGGGGGGAGGAAACACCATATATTTT.